This T cell receptor (beta chain) stems from a study of blood T cell repertoires in COVID-19. Across the study: From the United States, Italy and Spain came samples of acute and convalescent COVID-19. PBMCs, B-cell-depleted T cells, or T cells were the source of the cDNA or gDNA that made up the material.

The table lists this clone with a few counts. Trimming took 1 base from V and 6 from J, leaving 18 bases between them. CDR3 length: 16 amino acids. Germline lookup yields CDR1 MDHEN and CDR2 SYDVKM. Under the authors' procedure: Estimation of nucleated cell counts was performed using reference gene primer amplification. TCRdb's table, derived via immunoSEQ multiplex PCR, lists solely in-frame clones and lacks some. V and J calls and clone size follow that table, whereas D and trimming were derived from the DNA. The data hold about 240,000 clones, with around 87% observed a single time. The chain uses TRBV28 and TRBJ1-2; possible D gene TRBD1, 5 bases. This receptor was identified in a woman in her 70s with active or convalescent COVID-19. The source material was peripheral blood. CDR3 coding DNA: TGTGCCAGCAGTTTATCTGGTAAAGGGGTCGTAAATGGCTACACCTTC. It yields the protein CASSLSGKGVVNGYTF.